A selection of T cell receptor beta chains follows, all from one sample in a study of shared clonotypes between healthy human individuals. This table comes from immunoSEQ multiplex PCR, and its TCRdb copy is limited to in-frame clones, with some not included. The sample yields over a million clones, 75% to 85% seen once. The sequenced sample consisted of memory CD4+ T cells from PBMCs. All receptors come from a man younger than 35 in good health. Some clones in this sample may be carry-over from other donors' samples. The CDR3 runs from the conserved cysteine through the conserved F or W.

CDR3aa	j_gene	v_gene
CARQGRNQPQHF	TRBJ1-5	TRBV6-5
CASSRGARAGGSSYEQYF	TRBJ2-7	TRBV5-1
CASSRLSAGTDTQYF	TRBJ2-3	TRBV18
CASSEWVGFEAFF	TRBJ1-1	TRBV6-1
CASSPRSEVAQHF	TRBJ1-5	TRBV7-8
CASSQNLNKKTNYGYTF	TRBJ1-2	TRBV4-1
CASSPLGTGRDYGYTF	TRBJ1-2	TRBV27
CAWSHWTGPNTGELFF	TRBJ2-2	TRBV30
CASSSRERRNIQYF	TRBJ2-4	TRBV19
CAWSQDGGTTYEQYF	TRBJ2-7	TRBV30
CASSPRTSGPYNEQFF	TRBJ2-1	TRBV7-2
CASSFPGLATEAFF	TRBJ1-1	TRBV28
CATSLDSGQGQYEQFF	TRBJ2-1	TRBV15
CASRPRDSANQPQHF	TRBJ1-5	TRBV2
CSATEVGYTF	TRBJ1-2	TRBV20-1
CASSQGIRVRGYTF	TRBJ1-2	TRBV14
CASSYFPQGINEKLFF	TRBJ1-4	TRBV5-1
CASSLGKGAEEQYF	TRBJ2-7	TRBV5-1
CASSLGPGNTEAFF	TRBJ1-1	TRBV7-3
CASSEARGLRTEAFF	TRBJ1-1	TRBV6-1
CASSPMGVGNTIYF	TRBJ1-3	TRBV7-2
CASSSTGAGGTEAFF	TRBJ1-1	TRBV28
CASSTTGISEQYF	TRBJ2-7	TRBV28
CASSLARGLGEQYF	TRBJ2-7	TRBV5-1
CASSLGLLGYGYTF	TRBJ1-2	TRBV7-8
CASSLGFSEYKQYF	TRBJ2-7	TRBV28
CASSSGTAGETQYF	TRBJ2-5	TRBV5-4
CSVVPGTGNTIYF	TRBJ1-3	TRBV29-1
CASSIKGNQPQHF	TRBJ1-5	TRBV19
CASSVEGDQPQHF	TRBJ1-5	TRBV2
CASRNRQGREQYF	TRBJ2-7	TRBV6-5
CASSLPTAWDTQYF	TRBJ2-3	TRBV5-6
CASSKLTGAAGAFF	TRBJ1-1	TRBV6-5
CASSLEEETQYF	TRBJ2-5	TRBV5-1
CAISESAGPAQPQHF	TRBJ1-5	TRBV10-3
CASSLALAGNDEQFF	TRBJ2-1	TRBV5-4
CASTLPLTGGSNQPQHF	TRBJ1-5	TRBV10-1
CASSQQWGSASGNTIYF	TRBJ1-3	TRBV18
CASSLSGWTGELFF	TRBJ2-2	TRBV13
CSVDTSGSGTDTQYF	TRBJ2-3	TRBV29-1
CASSFASLAGGYEQYF	TRBJ2-7	TRBV28
CASSPDATNEKLFF	TRBJ1-4	TRBV5-4
CASRYRENTGELFF	TRBJ2-2	TRBV9
CASRSTETQYF	TRBJ2-5	TRBV28
CASSHDRVGGELFF	TRBJ2-2	TRBV11-2
CASSLETQETQYF	TRBJ2-5	TRBV5-1
CASSSRTLAGTQSSYNEQFF	TRBJ2-1	TRBV9
CASSLGGEGGYTF	TRBJ1-2	TRBV27
CASSYPGRDEQFF	TRBJ2-1	TRBV6-5
CASQGTGELFF	TRBJ2-2	TRBV10-3